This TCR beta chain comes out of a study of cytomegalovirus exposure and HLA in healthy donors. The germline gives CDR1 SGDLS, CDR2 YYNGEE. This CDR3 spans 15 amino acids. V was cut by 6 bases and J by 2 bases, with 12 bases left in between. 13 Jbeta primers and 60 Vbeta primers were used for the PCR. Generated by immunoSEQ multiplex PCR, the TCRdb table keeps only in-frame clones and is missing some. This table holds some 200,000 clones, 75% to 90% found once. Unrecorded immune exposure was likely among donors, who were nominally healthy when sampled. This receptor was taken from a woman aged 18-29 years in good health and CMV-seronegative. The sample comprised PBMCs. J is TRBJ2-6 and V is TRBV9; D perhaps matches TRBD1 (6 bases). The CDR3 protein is CASTSTGTGANVLTF. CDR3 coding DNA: TGTGCCAGCACCTCCACAGGGACTGGGGCCAACGTCCTGACTTTC.